A single sample is the source of the 21 T cell receptor beta chains below, sequenced in a study of blood T cell repertoires in COVID-19. TCRdb's copy holds only in-frame clones and misses some; the assay was immunoSEQ multiplex PCR. The table lists around 170,000 clones, about 81% of them singletons, with about 11% in the top ten. The sample consisted of peripheral blood. The receptors shown here come from a woman over 75 with COVID-19, enrolled during active disease.

The V gene is TRBV7-9, the J gene TRBJ2-7; perhaps TRBD1 as D (6 bases). V was cut by 5 bases and J by 2 bases, with 13 bases left in between. Germline lookup yields CDR1 SEHNR and CDR2 FQNEAQ (reference sequence). CDR3 length: 14 residues. The CDR3 protein is CASSRTVGTYEQYF. CDR3 DNA: TGTGCCAGCAGCCGGACAGTGGGTACCTACGAGCAGTACTTC.

This rearrangement joins TRBV24-1 to TRBJ2-1; D perhaps matches TRBD2 (5 bases). This CDR3 has 17 amino acids. In germline, CDR1 is KGHDR, CDR2 SFDVKD. V lost 6 bases, J lost 4 bases, and 21 bases lay in between. In DNA, the CDR3 is TGTGCCACCAGTCCCGAAAGCTATGCGACTACATACAATGAGCAGTTCTTC. Encoded protein: CATSPESYATTYNEQFF.

The genes are TRBV11-3 and TRBJ2-7; D might be TRBD1 (5 bases). The germline V gene has CDR1 SGHNT and CDR2 YENEEA. Trimming shortened V by 2 bases and J by 6 bases, and 23 bases separated the two germline ends. CDR3 length equals 17 residues. The CDR3 bases are TGTGCCAGCAGCTTAATGGGGCTGACATCCAGTGGTGGCGAGCAGTACTTC. Its protein is CASSLMGLTSSGGEQYF. Supplemented by reference TRBV11-3 and TRBJ2-7, the full variable domain reads EAGVVQSPRYKIIEKKQPVAFWCNPISGHNTLYWYLQNLGQGPELLIRYENEEAVDDSQLPKDRFSAERLKGVDSTLKIQPAELGDSAVYLCASSLMGLTSSGGEQYFGPGTRLTVT.

The chain couples TRBV3-1 (or the pseudogene TRBV3-2) to TRBJ1-4; the D is unclear. Germline V gene data show CDR1 as LGHDT and CDR2 as YNNKEL (reference sequence). Trimming removed 1 base at V and 5 bases at J, with 8 bases between. This CDR3 has 14 amino acids. Here the CDR3 reads CASSQGHQNEKLFF. CDR3 sequence (DNA): TGTGCCAGCAGCCAAGGTCACCAGAATGAAAAACTGTTTTTT.

The CDR3 nucleotides are TGTGCCAGCAGTGAAAAACGAGACAGGGTGTGGAACATTCAGTACTTC. Translation gives CASSEKRDRVWNIQYF. The rearrangement uses TRBV6-4 and TRBJ2-4; 7 bases match TRBD1. This CDR3 has 16 residues. Looked up from germline, CDR1 is MRHNA and CDR2 is SNTAGT. V was pared by 3 bases and J by 7 bases, with 12 bases of the junction left unmatched.

The chain combines TRBV5-4 with TRBJ1-2; TRBD1 matches 7 bases. The CDR3 is made up of 12 amino acids. Unmatched junction bases numbered 5, after V lost 2 bases and J lost 10 bases. Germline V gives CDR1 SGHNT, CDR2 YYREEE (reference sequence). CDR3 nucleotides: TGTGCCAGCAGCTTCGGACAGGTCCCCTACACCTTC. It yields the protein CASSFGQVPYTF.

This chain uses TRBV4-2 with TRBJ2-7, with 9 bases matching TRBD1. CDR3 length equals 15 residues. V lost 0 bases to trimming and J lost 6 bases; unmatched junction nucleotides: 6. The V gene's germline CDR1 is LGHNA and CDR2 YNFKEQ. In DNA form, the CDR3 reads TGTGCCAGCAGCCAAGATCCACAGGGGGCCTTCGAGCAGTACTTC. Its translation is CASSQDPQGAFEQYF.

The J gene is TRBJ2-2, the V gene TRBV4-1; the match to TRBD2 covers 7 bases. CDR1 MGHRA and CDR2 YSYEKL come from the germline V gene. The CDR3 consists of 17 residues. Losses at the gene ends were 3 bases for V and 0 bases for J; bases not matched to a gene: 7. CDR3 residues: CASSQFVGRANTGELFF. The CDR3 DNA is TGCGCCAGCAGCCAGTTTGTTGGGAGGGCGAACACCGGGGAGCTGTTTTTT.

The chain joins TRBV24-1 to TRBJ1-1; the match to TRBD1 covers 9 bases. The junction had 5 bases not matched to a gene; V was cut back by 3 bases and J by 4 bases. Per germline, CDR1 KGHDR and CDR2 SFDVKD. This CDR3 contains 15 residues. This CDR3 reads CATSDAQGAGTEAFF. DNA for the CDR3: TGTGCCACCAGTGATGCACAGGGGGCGGGCACTGAAGCTTTCTTT.

The rearrangement links TRBV11-2 to TRBJ2-1, with TRBD2 identical over 11 bases. The V and J ends lost 3 bases and 3 bases, in that order; junction bases with no gene match: 10. This CDR3 contains 18 residues. From germline, CDR1 is SGHAT and CDR2 FQNNGV. CDR3 residues: CASSFGLAGGIVYNEQFF. DNA for the CDR3: TGTGCCAGCAGCTTCGGTCTAGCGGGAGGAATTGTCTACAATGAGCAGTTCTTC.

The rearrangement joins TRBV30 to TRBJ1-1; 8 positions agree with TRBD1. CDR1 is GTSNPN and CDR2 is SVGIG in the germline V gene (reference sequence). Losses at the gene ends were 3 bases for V and 12 bases for J; bases not matched to a gene: 9. The CDR3 is made up of 12 amino acids. CDR3 DNA: TGTGCCTGGAGGCAGGGGGCGGCTGTAACTTTCTTT. This gives the protein CAWRQGAAVTFF.

CDR3 sequence reads: CASSLWGGDSYNEQFF. The CDR3 DNA sequence: TGTGCCAGCAGTTTATGGGGAGGGGACTCCTACAATGAGCAGTTCTTC. This rearrangement joins TRBV28 to TRBJ2-1, with 7 bases matching TRBD2. Germline CDR1 reads MDHEN; CDR2 reads SYDVKM. The CDR3 is made up of 16 amino acids. Trimming took 0 bases from V and 0 from J; bases not matched to a gene: 2.

The chain joins TRBV10-2 to TRBJ1-3; no clear D gene. The germline gives CDR1 WSHSY, CDR2 SAAADI. Trimming removed 0 bases at V and 4 bases at J, with 13 bases between. This CDR3 comprises 16 residues. CDR3 amino acids: CASSESSQAVGNTIYF. The CDR3 nucleotides read TGCGCCAGCAGTGAGTCATCGCAGGCCGTCGGAAACACCATATATTTT.

The rearrangement links TRBV14 to TRBJ2-1; a possible D gene is TRBD2 (6 bases). The V gene's germline CDR1 is SGHDN and CDR2 FVKESK. The CDR3 length is 14 residues. The V end lost 2 bases, the J end lost 3 bases, and 8 bases lay between the germline ends. The CDR3 region has the DNA TGTGCCAGCAGCCAAACGGGAGTCTACAATGAGCAGTTCTTC. It yields the protein CASSQTGVYNEQFF.

The chain uses TRBV19 and TRBJ2-4; 8 bases match TRBD1. This CDR3 comprises 17 residues. Germline-derived CDR1 and CDR2 are LNHDA and SQIVND (reference sequence). V lost 0 bases and J lost 0; bases outside the gene matches: 4. CDR3 sequence (DNA): TGTGCCAGTAGTATAGACCTGACAGGGGCAGCCAAAAACATTCAGTACTTC. It is translated as CASSIDLTGAAKNIQYF. Full variable domain (missing parts from reference TRBV19 and TRBJ2-4): DGGITQSPKYLFRKEGQNVTLSCEQNLNHDAMYWYRQDPGQGLRLIYYSQIVNDFQKGDIAEGYSVSREKKESFPLTVTSAQKNPTAFYLCASSIDLTGAAKNIQYFGAGTRLSVL.

The V call is TRBV9, the J call TRBJ1-2; 7 nucleotides match TRBD1. Trimming at V came to 0 bases and at J to 6 bases, leaving 5 bases not matched to a gene. CDR1 and CDR2 from the germline V gene are SGDLS and YYNGEE. The CDR3 sequence is 14 residues long. CDR3 amino acids: CASSVEYRGNGYTF. CDR3 nucleotides: TGTGCCAGCAGCGTAGAGTACAGGGGCAATGGCTACACCTTC.

The V call is TRBV5-1, the J call TRBJ2-5, with D possibly matching TRBD1 (6 bases). Deletions cut 2 bases from V and 1 base from J, with 12 bases between. Germline assignment: CDR1 SGHRS and CDR2 YFSETQ. The CDR3 spans 15 residues. CDR3 nucleotides: TGCGCCAGCAGCTTCCAGGGGATGGTCCAAGAGACCCAGTACTTC. The encoded protein is CASSFQGMVQETQYF. The complete variable domain, with remaining parts taken from reference TRBV5-1 and TRBJ2-5, reads KAGVTQTPRYLIKTRGQQVTLSCSPISGHRSVSWYQQTPGQGLQFLFEYFSETQRNKGNFPGRFSGRQFSNSRSEMNVSTLELGDSALYLCASSFQGMVQETQYFGPGTRLLVL.

The CDR3 nucleotides are TGTGCCATCAGTGTGGGGGGACTAGCGGAAGAGACCCAGTACTTC. This sequence encodes CAISVGGLAEETQYF. The chain uses TRBV10-3 and TRBJ2-5; TRBD2 matches at 11 bases. The CDR3 sequence is 15 residues long. Germline-derived CDR1 and CDR2 are ENHRY and SYGVKD. The V segment lost 4 bases and the J segment 3 bases; nucleotides outside the gene matches: 4.

The rearrangement uses TRBV10-3 and TRBJ1-2, with TRBD1 matching over 7 bases. Germline trimming cut 6 bases from V and 2 bases from J; bases unmatched to any gene: 6. The CDR3 is 14 residues long. CDR1 and CDR2 (germline): ENHRY, SYGVKD. CDR3 loop: CAIREDRTNYGYTF. In DNA, the CDR3 is TGTGCCATCAGGGAGGACAGGACGAACTATGGCTACACCTTC.

The chain carries TRBV5-8 and TRBJ2-7; D is ambiguous. Between the trimmed V and J ends, which lost 1 base and 9 bases, there was a span of 14 bases. The CDR3 loop spans 13 amino acids. Germline loops: CDR1 SGHTS, CDR2 YDEGEE. The CDR3 DNA reads TGTGCCAGCAGCTTGCCCGGAACCCGCGGGCAGTACTTC. This sequence encodes CASSLPGTRGQYF.

This chain connects TRBV11-2 to TRBJ2-7, with 14 bases that match TRBD2. CDR3 length: 17 amino acids. The V gene end was trimmed by 0 bases and the J gene end by 2 bases; junction bases not matched to a gene: 3. Germline CDR1 and CDR2: SGHAT and FQNNGV. The chain's CDR3 is CASSLEGGLAGAYEQYF. For the CDR3, the DNA is TGTGCCAGCAGCTTAGAAGGGGGACTAGCGGGAGCCTACGAGCAGTACTTC. Supplemented by reference TRBV11-2 and TRBJ2-7, the full variable domain reads EAGVAQSPRYKIIEKRQSVAFWCNPISGHATLYWYQQILGQGPKLLIQFQNNGVVDDSQLPKDRFSAERLKGVDSTLKIQPAKLEDSAVYLCASSLEGGLAGAYEQYFGPGTRLTVT.